This TCR beta chain was documented in a study of CD8 T cells in ankylosing spondylitis. Notes on the study in general: CD8+ by phenotype, disease-linked clones were relatively rare in peripheral blood. Some of these motif variants have turned up before, in reports on reactive arthritis synovial fluid and blood.

For this clonotype: Antigen: not known.

From the 5' RACE reads, TCRdb called clonotypes with MiXCR, one entry per CDR3 protein. The sample holds 180,000 or so distinct CDR3 sequences, roughly 12% seen once. The sequenced sample was blood, either unsorted or a sorted T cell fraction (not recorded which). The receptor comes from a male donor with ankylosing spondylitis or in good health (not recorded which).

The CDR3 coding sequence is TGTGCCAGCAGCTTAGCCCACCAAATGCCTGGAGACTATGGCTACACCTTC. Translated, it gives CASSLAHQMPGDYGYTF. This chain joins TRBV7-8 and TRBJ1-2; D is undetermined. The CDR3 loop spans 17 amino acids. The V gene's germline CDR1 is SGHVS and CDR2 FQNEAQ. The V end was cut by 0 bases, the J end by 3 bases, with 17 bases between.